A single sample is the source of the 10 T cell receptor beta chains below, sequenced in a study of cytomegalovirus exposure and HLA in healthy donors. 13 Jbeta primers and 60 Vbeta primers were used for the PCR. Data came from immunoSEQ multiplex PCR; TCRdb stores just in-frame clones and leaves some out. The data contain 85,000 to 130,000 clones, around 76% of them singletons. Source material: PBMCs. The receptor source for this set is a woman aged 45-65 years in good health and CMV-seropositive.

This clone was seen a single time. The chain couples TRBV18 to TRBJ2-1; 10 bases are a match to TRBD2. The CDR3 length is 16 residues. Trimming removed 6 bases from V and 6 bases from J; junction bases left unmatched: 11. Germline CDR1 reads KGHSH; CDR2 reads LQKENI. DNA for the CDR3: TGTGCCAGCTCTCCCCCCGGGGGACTAGCGCGCAATGAGCAGTTCTTC. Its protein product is CASSPPGGLARNEQFF.

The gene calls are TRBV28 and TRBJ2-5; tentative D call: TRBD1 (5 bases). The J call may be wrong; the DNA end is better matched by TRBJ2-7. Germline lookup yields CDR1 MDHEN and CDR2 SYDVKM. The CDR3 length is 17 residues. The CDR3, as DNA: TGTGCCAGCAGTTTTGGCAGGACACCCATTGCCTCCTACGAGCAGTACTTC. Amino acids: CASSFGRTPIASYEQYF.

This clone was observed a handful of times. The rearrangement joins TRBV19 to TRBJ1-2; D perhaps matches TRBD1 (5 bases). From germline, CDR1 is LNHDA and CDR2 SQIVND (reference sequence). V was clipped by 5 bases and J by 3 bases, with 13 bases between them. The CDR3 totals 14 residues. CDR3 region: CASSRTGGYYGYTF. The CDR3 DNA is TGTGCCAGTAGTCGGACTGGGGGGTACTATGGCTACACCTTC.

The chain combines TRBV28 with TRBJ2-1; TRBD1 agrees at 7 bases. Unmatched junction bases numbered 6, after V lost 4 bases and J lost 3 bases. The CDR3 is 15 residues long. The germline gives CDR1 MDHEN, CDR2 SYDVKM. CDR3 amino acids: CASSYDRAGYNEQFF. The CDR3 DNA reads TGTGCCAGCAGTTACGACAGGGCCGGCTACAATGAGCAGTTCTTC.

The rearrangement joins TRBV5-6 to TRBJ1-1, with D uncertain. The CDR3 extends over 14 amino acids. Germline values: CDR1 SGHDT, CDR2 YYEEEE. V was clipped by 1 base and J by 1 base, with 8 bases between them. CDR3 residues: CASSLLSGNTEAFF. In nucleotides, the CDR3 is TGTGCCAGCAGCTTGTTGTCAGGGAACACTGAAGCTTTCTTT.

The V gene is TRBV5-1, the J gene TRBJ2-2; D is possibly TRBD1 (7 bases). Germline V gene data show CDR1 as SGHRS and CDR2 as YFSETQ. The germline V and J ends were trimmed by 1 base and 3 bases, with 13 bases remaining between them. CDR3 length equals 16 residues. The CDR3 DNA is TGCGCCAGCAGCTTGCGGAGGGGGCAATACACCGGGGAGCTGTTTTTT. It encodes CASSLRRGQYTGELFF.

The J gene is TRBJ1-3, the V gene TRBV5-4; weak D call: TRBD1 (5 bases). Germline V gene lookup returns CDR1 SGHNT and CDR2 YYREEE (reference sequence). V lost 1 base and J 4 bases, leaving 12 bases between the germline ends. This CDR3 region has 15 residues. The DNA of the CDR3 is TGTGCCAGCAGCTTGCAAGGGGCATACGGAAACACCATATATTTT. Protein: CASSLQGAYGNTIYF.

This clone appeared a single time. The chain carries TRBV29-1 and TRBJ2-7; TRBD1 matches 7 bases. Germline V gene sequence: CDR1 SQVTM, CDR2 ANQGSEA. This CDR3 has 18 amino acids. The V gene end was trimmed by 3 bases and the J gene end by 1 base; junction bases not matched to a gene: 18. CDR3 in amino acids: CSVEGDPRQGLTSYEQYF. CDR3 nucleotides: TGCAGCGTTGAGGGGGACCCTCGACAGGGCCTAACTTCCTACGAGCAGTACTTC.

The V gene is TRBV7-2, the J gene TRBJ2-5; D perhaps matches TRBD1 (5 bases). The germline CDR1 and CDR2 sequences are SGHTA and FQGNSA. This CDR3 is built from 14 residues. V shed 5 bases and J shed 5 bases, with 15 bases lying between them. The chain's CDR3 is CASSPWTTGETQYF. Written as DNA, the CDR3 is TGTGCCAGCAGCCCTTGGACAACTGGTGAGACCCAGTACTTC.

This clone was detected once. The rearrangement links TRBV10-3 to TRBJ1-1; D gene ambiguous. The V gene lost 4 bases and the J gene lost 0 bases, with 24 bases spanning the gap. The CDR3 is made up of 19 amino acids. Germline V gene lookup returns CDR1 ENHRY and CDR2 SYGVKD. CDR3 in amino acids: CAISAGESGPRGMNTEAFF. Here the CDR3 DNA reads TGTGCCATCAGTGCCGGGGAGTCGGGCCCCCGGGGTATGAACACTGAAGCTTTCTTT.